Each of the 14 T cell receptor beta chains below was sequenced from the same sample in a study of blood T cell repertoires in COVID-19 (TCRdb year 2020). The library was generated by the immunoSEQ multiplex PCR assay. This immuneACCESS table, as held by TCRdb, lists in-frame sequences with V and J called but not all clones. Of the missing ones, under half trace to an unresolved V gene in checked studies; the others have no known cause. The sample contains about 87,000 clones, about 85% of them found a single time. The ten largest clones add up to approximately 2% of the sample. What was sequenced was peripheral blood. These receptors all stem from a woman in her 70s with acute or convalescent COVID-19.

The genes are TRBV19 and TRBJ2-6; possible D gene TRBD1, 6 bases. This CDR3 has 17 residues. Germline V gene sequence: CDR1 LNHDA, CDR2 SQIVND (reference sequence). V shed 3 bases and J shed 0 bases, with 12 bases lying between them. DNA for the CDR3: TGTGCCAGTAGTATGAACACGGGACACTCTGGGGCCAACGTCCTGACTTTC. Translating gives CASSMNTGHSGANVLTF.

The chain links TRBV18 to TRBJ2-7; weak D call: TRBD2 (5 bases). Germline loops: CDR1 KGHSH, CDR2 LQKENI. The CDR3 totals 15 residues. Between the trimmed V and J ends, which lost 0 bases and 4 bases, there was a span of 13 bases. CDR3 protein: CASSPPERVAYEQYF. The DNA for the CDR3 is TGTGCCAGCTCACCACCCGAGAGGGTGGCATACGAGCAGTACTTC.

V gene TRBV2 combines with J gene TRBJ2-3, with 10 bases matching TRBD2. The CDR3 is 15 amino acids. Trimming took 7 bases from V and 7 from J; bases not matched to a gene: 11. CDR1 SNHLY and CDR2 FYNNEI come from the germline V gene. The chain's CDR3 is CASKELAGFPNTQYF. The DNA of the CDR3 is TGTGCCAGCAAGGAACTAGCGGGGTTCCCAAATACGCAGTATTTT.

The chain uses TRBV3-1 (or the pseudogene TRBV3-2) and TRBJ1-1; the D is unclear. The V and J ends lost 4 bases and 1 base respectively, with 13 bases between them. Germline lookup yields CDR1 LGHDT and CDR2 YNNKEL (reference sequence). The CDR3 is made up of 15 amino acids. This CDR3 is CASSRVITANTEAFF. Here the CDR3 DNA reads TGTGCCAGCAGCCGCGTTATTACAGCGAACACTGAAGCTTTCTTT.

The chain employs TRBV3-1 (or the pseudogene TRBV3-2) and TRBJ1-3, with D uncertain. Germline V gives CDR1 LGHDT, CDR2 YNNKEL (reference sequence). The V and J ends lost 5 bases and 2 bases respectively, with 7 bases between them. This CDR3 region has 13 residues. The CDR3 sequence is CASSSTAGNTIYF. The CDR3 coding sequence is TGTGCCAGCAGCTCTACAGCTGGAAACACCATATATTTT.

CDR3 bases: TGTGCCAGTAGTAGACAGGGGGCCTACGAGCAGTACTTC. It codes for CASSRQGAYEQYF. This sequence joins TRBV19 and TRBJ2-7; 9 nucleotides match TRBD1. This CDR3 is 13 amino acids long. Trimming at V came to 4 bases and at J to 2 bases, leaving 0 bases not matched to a gene. Germline values: CDR1 LNHDA, CDR2 SQIVND (reference sequence). Combining the CDR3 with reference TRBV19 and TRBJ2-7 gives the whole variable domain DGGITQSPKYLFRKEGQNVTLSCEQNLNHDAMYWYRQDPGQGLRLIYYSQIVNDFQKGDIAEGYSVSREKKESFPLTVTSAQKNPTAFYLCASSRQGAYEQYFGPGTRLTVT.

The chain links TRBV4-1 to TRBJ2-3; 13 bases match TRBD2. Germline-derived CDR1 and CDR2 are MGHRA and YSYEKL. V shed 2 bases and J 6 bases; nucleotides not matched to a gene: 5. This CDR3 region has 16 residues. The CDR3, as DNA: TGCGCCAGCAGCCAAACCGGGACTAGCGGGGCGGATACGCAGTATTTT. Its protein product is CASSQTGTSGADTQYF.

The chain couples TRBV2 to TRBJ1-6; the match to TRBD1 covers 7 bases. J was trimmed by 9 bases and V by 6 bases; bases with no gene match: 5. The CDR3 runs to 13 residues. The germline gives CDR1 SNHLY, CDR2 FYNNEI. The CDR3: CASRVGTVSPLHF. The CDR3 bases are TGTGCCAGCAGGGTCGGGACAGTTTCACCCCTCCACTTT.

The rearrangement uses TRBV11-3 and TRBJ1-1, with a tentative D call TRBD1 (6 bases). CDR3 size: 15 residues. Germline CDR1 is SGHNT and CDR2 is YENEEA. V was pared by 0 bases and J by 1 base, with 9 bases between. CDR3 sequence: CASSLDTGRNTEAFF. In DNA, the CDR3 is TGTGCCAGCAGCTTAGATACAGGGAGGAACACTGAAGCTTTCTTT.

This chain connects TRBV3-1 (or the pseudogene TRBV3-2) to TRBJ2-3; no reliable D call. V dropped 5 bases and J dropped 2 bases, with 5 bases sitting between them. Germline CDR1 LGHDT, CDR2 YNNKEL (reference sequence). CDR3 length: 12 residues. This CDR3 is CASSEHTDTQYF. The DNA of the CDR3 is TGTGCCAGCAGCGAACACACAGATACGCAGTATTTT.

The chain uses TRBV11-2 and TRBJ2-5, with 9 positions matching TRBD2. The CDR3 length is 15 residues. The V gene's germline CDR1 is SGHAT and CDR2 FQNNGV. Trimming cost V 6 bases and J 5 bases; bases outside gene matches: 10. DNA for the CDR3: TGTGCCAGCAGGCAGACGCGGGGGGGGGTGGAGACCCAGTACTTC. Residues: CASRQTRGGVETQYF.

CDR3 nucleotide sequence: TGTGCCAGTCGCCGCCGGGACAGGGGGCAAGGCAATCAGCCCCAGCATTTT. Residues: CASRRRDRGQGNQPQHF. The rearrangement joins TRBV19 to TRBJ1-5, with 12 bases identical to TRBD1. This CDR3 region has 17 residues. Germline assignment: CDR1 LNHDA and CDR2 SQIVND (reference sequence). V was pared by 8 bases and J by 2 bases, with 10 bases of the junction left unmatched. Combining the CDR3 with reference TRBV19 and TRBJ1-5 gives the whole variable domain DGGITQSPKYLFRKEGQNVTLSCEQNLNHDAMYWYRQDPGQGLRLIYYSQIVNDFQKGDIAEGYSVSREKKESFPLTVTSAQKNPTAFYLCASRRRDRGQGNQPQHFGDGTRLSIL.

The gene calls are TRBV5-1 and TRBJ1-6, with unresolved D. The V end was cut by 2 bases, the J end by 10 bases, with 13 bases between. Germline values: CDR1 SGHRS, CDR2 YFSETQ. This CDR3 is 14 amino acids long. The CDR3 DNA is TGCGCCAGCAGCTTAAGTCCCCTCGGGTCACCCCTCCACTTT. Translation: CASSLSPLGSPLHF.

The chain is built from TRBV7-6 and TRBJ1-2, with 12 bases that match TRBD1. Germline V lookup: CDR1 SGHVS, CDR2 FNYEAQ. CDR3 length: 15 residues. Losses at the gene ends were 1 base for V and 7 bases for J; bases not matched to a gene: 4. In DNA form, the CDR3 reads TGTGCCAGCAGCTTAGGGGGACAGGGGGCGATTGGCTACACCTTC. It translates to CASSLGGQGAIGYTF. Using reference TRBV7-6 and TRBJ1-2 for the parts outside the CDR3, the full variable domain is GAGVSQSPRYKVTKRGQDVALRCDPISGHVSLYWYRQALGQGPEFLTYFNYEAQQDKSGLPNDRFSAERPEGSISTLTIQRTEQRDSAMYRCASSLGGQGAIGYTFGSGTRLTVV.